The 16 T cell receptor beta chains below come from one sample, sequenced in a study of beta chain features in type 1 diabetes (dated 2018 in TCRdb). The protocol used for the library was the immunoSEQ multiplex PCR assay. The entire amount of isolated RNA was reverse transcribed using the High Capacity cDNA Reverse Transcription Kit, so the sequenced TCRB transcripts were expressed ones. Here the immuneACCESS table is served through TCRdb, limited to in-frame sequences with V and J called. Missing clones are a known gap in these copies; in checked studies unresolved V genes cover under half, and the rest lacks a known reason. Present in this sample are about 140,000 clones, approximately 9.8% of which were seen just once. The ten biggest clones cover 0.55% to 0.65% of the sample. The material sequenced was central memory CD4+ T cells from blood. The origin of the receptors is a woman aged 40 to 50 in good health.

V is TRBV5-1 and J is TRBJ2-5; D not resolved. The V gene lost 4 bases and the J gene lost 2 bases, with 15 bases spanning the gap. Germline CDR1 SGHRS, CDR2 YFSETQ. The CDR3 covers 15 residues. The CDR3 reads CASSRISGPQETQYF. Here the CDR3 DNA reads TGCGCCAGCAGCCGGATATCAGGCCCTCAAGAGACCCAGTACTTC.

This clone turned up a few times. The CDR3 is CASSVDRASSYEQYF. The CDR3 bases are TGTGCCAGCAGTGTTGACAGGGCGAGCTCCTACGAGCAGTACTTC. The chain carries TRBV2 and TRBJ2-7, with TRBD1 identical over 7 bases. The germline V gene has CDR1 SNHLY and CDR2 FYNNEI. The CDR3 is made up of 15 amino acids. The trim removed 4 bases at V and 0 bases at J, leaving 6 bases unmatched. Drawing the rest from reference TRBV2 and TRBJ2-7, the complete variable domain is EPEVTQTPSHQVTQMGQEVILRCVPISNHLYFYWYRQILGQKVEFLVSFYNNEISEKSEIFDDQFSVERPDGSNFTLKIRSTKLEDSAMYFCASSVDRASSYEQYFGPGTRLTVT.

This clone was observed a handful of times. J is TRBJ2-7 and V is TRBV6-5; 15 nucleotides line up with TRBD2. Germline V lookup: CDR1 MNHEY, CDR2 SVGAGI. With V trimmed by 3 bases and J by 4 bases, 4 bases remained unmatched. The CDR3 runs 16 residues. This CDR3 is CASSYGTSGGSYEQYF. The CDR3 nucleotides are TGTGCCAGCAGTTATGGGACTAGCGGGGGGTCGTACGAGCAGTACTTC.

This clone turned up a few times. The chain employs TRBV4-1 and TRBJ1-1; D gene uncertain. The V end was cut by 1 base, the J end by 0 bases, with 3 bases between. The CDR3 has 13 residues. Germline loops: CDR1 MGHRA, CDR2 YSYEKL. CDR3 coding DNA: TGCGCCAGCAGCCAAGTTATGAACACTGAAGCTTTCTTT. Translated, it gives CASSQVMNTEAFF.

The rearrangement uses TRBV7-2 and TRBJ1-1, with TRBD1 matching 11 bases. The CDR3 loop spans 16 amino acids. Germline V gene lookup returns CDR1 SGHTA and CDR2 FQGNSA. After removal of 5 bases from V and 5 bases from J, the junction contained 10 bases not matched to a gene. The CDR3 DNA reads TGTGCCAGCAGCCGAGACTGGACAGGGGGCCGAACTGAAGCTTTCTTT. Translated, it gives CASSRDWTGGRTEAFF. Looking up the rest from reference TRBV7-2 and TRBJ1-1 gives the full variable domain: GAGVSQSPSNKVTEKGKDVELRCDPISGHTALYWYRQSLGQGLEFLIYFQGNSAPDKSGLPSDRFSAERTGGSVSTLTIQRTQQEDSAVYLCASSRDWTGGRTEAFFGQGTRLTVV.

The V and J genes are TRBV9 and TRBJ2-1; 7 bases map to TRBD2. V gave up 2 bases and J gave up 8 bases; unmatched junction bases: 7. Germline CDR1 and CDR2: SGDLS and YYNGEE. This CDR3 is built from 14 residues. The CDR3 loop reads CASSVGGGWDEQFF. CDR3 in DNA: TGTGCCAGCAGCGTGGGGGGAGGGTGGGATGAGCAGTTCTTC.

The chain is built from TRBV6-5 and TRBJ1-5; D gene unclear. V was cut by 11 bases and J by 0 bases, with 8 bases left in between. CDR3 length equals 12 residues. Germline loops: CDR1 MNHEY, CDR2 SVGAGI. CDR3 protein: CAFRSSNQPQHF. The CDR3 DNA is TGTGCCTTCAGGTCTAGCAATCAGCCCCAGCATTTT.

The chain links TRBV5-4 to TRBJ2-2; 7 nucleotides match TRBD2. The trim removed 1 base at V and 6 bases at J, leaving 9 bases unmatched. The germline V gene encodes CDR1 SGHNT and CDR2 YYREEE (reference sequence). CDR3 length: 16 residues. Written as DNA, the CDR3 is TGTGCCAGCAGCTTGAGACTAGCCCTGGGTCCCGGGGAGCTGTTTTTT. It specifies CASSLRLALGPGELFF.

This clone came up a few times. This rearrangement joins TRBV7-2 to TRBJ2-3; 9 positions agree with TRBD2. Germline lookup yields CDR1 SGHTA and CDR2 FQGNSA. V shed 6 bases and J 1 base; nucleotides not matched to a gene: 11. The CDR3 has 17 residues. This CDR3 reads CASRMRGGGAGTDTQYF. CDR3 nucleotides: TGTGCCAGCAGAATGAGGGGCGGGGGGGCCGGCACAGATACGCAGTATTTT.

This clone was counted only a few times. The gene calls are TRBV27 and TRBJ2-7; tentative D call: TRBD1 (5 bases). V lost 6 bases to trimming and J lost 6 bases, with 18 bases between them. From germline, CDR1 is MNHEY and CDR2 SMNVEV (reference sequence). The CDR3 runs 14 residues. CDR3 region: CASRETDRNGEQYF. In DNA form, the CDR3 reads TGTGCCAGCAGAGAGACAGACCGGAATGGCGAGCAGTACTTC.

The chain joins TRBV7-9 to TRBJ1-1; 7 bases fit TRBD1. The CDR3 runs 13 residues. From germline, CDR1 is SEHNR and CDR2 FQNEAQ (reference sequence). V shed 1 base, J shed 6 bases, and the junction held 2 bases outside the gene matches. In DNA, the CDR3 is TGTGCCAGCAGCTTAGAGGGGGCCTCTGAAGCTTTCTTT. Protein: CASSLEGASEAFF.

Written as DNA, the CDR3 is TGCGCCAGCAAGCGATGGGCTAGCGGGGCAAACGAGGTGACAGATACGCAGTATTTT. Its translation is CASKRWASGANEVTDTQYF. The chain employs TRBV5-1 and TRBJ2-3; 9 bases match TRBD2. Germline assignment: CDR1 SGHRS and CDR2 YFSETQ. The CDR3 has 19 residues. The ends lost 6 bases at V and 3 bases at J; junction bases unmatched: 20.

The CDR3 region has the DNA TGCGCCAGCAGCTACGGGACATCTGGAAACACCATATATTTT. This translates into CASSYGTSGNTIYF. The rearrangement links TRBV5-1 to TRBJ1-3; TRBD1 is a possible D gene (6 bases). The V gene's germline CDR1 is SGHRS and CDR2 YFSETQ. V dropped 3 bases and J dropped 1 base, with 8 bases sitting between them. The CDR3 length is 14 residues.

This clone was recorded a few times. The genes are TRBV7-6 and TRBJ2-1; D is undetermined. This CDR3 is 14 amino acids long. Per the germline V gene, CDR1 is SGHVS and CDR2 is FNYEAQ. V shed 3 bases and J shed 0 bases, with 6 bases lying between them. In DNA, the CDR3 is TGTGCCAGCAGCTTTTCCCTCTCCTACAATGAGCAGTTCTTC. Its translation is CASSFSLSYNEQFF.

This clone was recorded at least ten times. This chain joins TRBV5-6 and TRBJ1-1; maybe TRBD1 (6 bases). The V gene lost 4 bases and the J gene lost 0 bases, with 16 bases spanning the gap. Germline V CDR1 and CDR2: SGHDT, YYEEEE. The length of the CDR3 is 16 residues. CDR3 nucleotides: TGTGCCAGCAGCGTGCAGGGGACCCCTATGAACACTGAAGCTTTCTTT. Amino acid sequence: CASSVQGTPMNTEAFF.

This chain uses TRBV27 with TRBJ1-2, with D perhaps TRBD1 (5 bases). The germline CDR1 and CDR2 sequences are MNHEY and SMNVEV (reference sequence). The CDR3 is 15 residues long. V was clipped by 4 bases and J by 3 bases, with 15 bases between them. The CDR3 nucleotides read TGTGCCAGCAGTTCGTGGGCCGGGACTGACTATGGCTACACCTTC. This gives the protein CASSSWAGTDYGYTF.